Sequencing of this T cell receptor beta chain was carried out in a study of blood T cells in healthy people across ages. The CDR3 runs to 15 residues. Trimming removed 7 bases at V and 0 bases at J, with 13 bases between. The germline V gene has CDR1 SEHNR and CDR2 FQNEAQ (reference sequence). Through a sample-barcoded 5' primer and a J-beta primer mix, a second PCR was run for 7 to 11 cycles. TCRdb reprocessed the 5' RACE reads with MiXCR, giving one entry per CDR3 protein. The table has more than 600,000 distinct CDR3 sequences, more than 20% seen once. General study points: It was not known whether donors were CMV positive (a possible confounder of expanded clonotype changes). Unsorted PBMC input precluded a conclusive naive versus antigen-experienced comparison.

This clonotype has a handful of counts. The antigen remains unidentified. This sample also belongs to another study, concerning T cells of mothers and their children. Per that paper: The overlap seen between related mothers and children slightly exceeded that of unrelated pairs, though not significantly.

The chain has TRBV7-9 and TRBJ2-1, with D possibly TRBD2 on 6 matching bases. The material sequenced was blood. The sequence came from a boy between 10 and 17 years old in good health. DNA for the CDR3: TGTGCCAGCACCATAGGGGACTCCTCCTACAATGAGCAGTTCTTC. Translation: CASTIGDSSYNEQFF.